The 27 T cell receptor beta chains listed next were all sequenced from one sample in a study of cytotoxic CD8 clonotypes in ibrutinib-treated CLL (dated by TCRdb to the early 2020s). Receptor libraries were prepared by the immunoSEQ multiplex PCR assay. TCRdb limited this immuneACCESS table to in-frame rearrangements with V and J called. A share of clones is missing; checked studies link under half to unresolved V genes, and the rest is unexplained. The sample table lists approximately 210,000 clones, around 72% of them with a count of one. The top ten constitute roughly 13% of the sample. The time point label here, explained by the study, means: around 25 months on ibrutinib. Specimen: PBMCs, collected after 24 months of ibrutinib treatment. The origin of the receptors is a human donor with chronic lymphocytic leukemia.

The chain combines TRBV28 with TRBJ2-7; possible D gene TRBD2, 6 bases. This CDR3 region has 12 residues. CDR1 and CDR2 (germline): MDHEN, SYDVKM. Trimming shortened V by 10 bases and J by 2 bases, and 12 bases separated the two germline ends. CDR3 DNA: TGTGCCACCGGGACTTTCACCTACGAGCAGTACTTC. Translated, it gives CATGTFTYEQYF.

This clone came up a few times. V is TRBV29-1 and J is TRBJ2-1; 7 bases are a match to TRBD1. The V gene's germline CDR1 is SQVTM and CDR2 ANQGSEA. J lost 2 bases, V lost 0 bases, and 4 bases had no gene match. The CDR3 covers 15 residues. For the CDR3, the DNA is TGCAGCGTTGAAGATCGAGGGGGCGCCTACAATGAGCAGTTCTTC. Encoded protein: CSVEDRGGAYNEQFF.

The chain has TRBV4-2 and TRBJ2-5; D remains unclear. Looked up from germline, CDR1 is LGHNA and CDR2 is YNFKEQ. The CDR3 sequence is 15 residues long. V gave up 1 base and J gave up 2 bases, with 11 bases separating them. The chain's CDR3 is CASSQGGVSQETQYF. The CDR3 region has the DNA TGTGCCAGCAGCCAAGGGGGTGTGTCGCAAGAGACCCAGTACTTC.

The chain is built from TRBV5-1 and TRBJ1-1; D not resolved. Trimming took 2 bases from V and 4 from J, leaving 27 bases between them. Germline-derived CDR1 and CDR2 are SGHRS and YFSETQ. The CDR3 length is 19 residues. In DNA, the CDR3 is TGCGCCAGCAGCTTCTACTTCGCTCGTCTACGATTAACTAGCACTGAAGCTTTCTTT. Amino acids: CASSFYFARLRLTSTEAFF.

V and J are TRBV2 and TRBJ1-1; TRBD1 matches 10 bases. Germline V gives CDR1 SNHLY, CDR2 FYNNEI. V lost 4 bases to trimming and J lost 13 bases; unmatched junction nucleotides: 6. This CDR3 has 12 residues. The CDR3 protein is CASSGTGGLYFF. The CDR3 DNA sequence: TGTGCCAGCAGTGGGACAGGGGGTCTCTATTTCTTT. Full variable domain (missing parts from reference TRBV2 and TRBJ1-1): EPEVTQTPSHQVTQMGQEVILRCVPISNHLYFYWYRQILGQKVEFLVSFYNNEISEKSEIFDDQFSVERPDGSNFTLKIRSTKLEDSAMYFCASSGTGGLYFFGQGTRLTVV.

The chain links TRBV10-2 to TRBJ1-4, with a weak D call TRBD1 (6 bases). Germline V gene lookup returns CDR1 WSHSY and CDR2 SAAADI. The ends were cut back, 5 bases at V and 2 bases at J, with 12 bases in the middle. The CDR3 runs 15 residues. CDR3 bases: TGCGCCAGCAGTCCAGAGGGGGGGACTAATGAAAAACTGTTTTTT. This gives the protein CASSPEGGTNEKLFF.

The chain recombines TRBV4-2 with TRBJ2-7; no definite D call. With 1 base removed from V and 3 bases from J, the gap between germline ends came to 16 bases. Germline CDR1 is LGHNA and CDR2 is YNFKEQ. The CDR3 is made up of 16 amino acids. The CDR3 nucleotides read TGTGCCAGCAGCCAAGCCTCCCGGGCTAGTGGCTACGAGCAGTACTTC. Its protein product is CASSQASRASGYEQYF.

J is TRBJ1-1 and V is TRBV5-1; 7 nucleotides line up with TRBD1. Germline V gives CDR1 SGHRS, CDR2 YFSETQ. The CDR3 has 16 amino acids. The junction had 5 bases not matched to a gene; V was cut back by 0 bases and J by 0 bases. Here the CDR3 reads CASSLDRGFLNTEAFF. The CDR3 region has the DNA TGCGCCAGCAGCTTGGACAGGGGATTTTTGAACACTGAAGCTTTCTTT.

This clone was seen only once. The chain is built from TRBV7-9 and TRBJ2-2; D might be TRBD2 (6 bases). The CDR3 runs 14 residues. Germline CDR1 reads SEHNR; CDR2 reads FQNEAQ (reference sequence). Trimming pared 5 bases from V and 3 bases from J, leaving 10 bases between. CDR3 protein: CASSRGTDTGELFF. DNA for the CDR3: TGTGCCAGCAGCCGCGGGACCGACACCGGGGAGCTGTTTTTT.

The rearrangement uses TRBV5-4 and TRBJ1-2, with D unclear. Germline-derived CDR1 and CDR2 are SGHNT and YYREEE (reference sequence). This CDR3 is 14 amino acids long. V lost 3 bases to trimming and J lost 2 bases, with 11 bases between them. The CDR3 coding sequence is TGTGCCAGCAGCTCCCCCGGCGACAACTATGGCTACACCTTC. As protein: CASSSPGDNYGYTF.

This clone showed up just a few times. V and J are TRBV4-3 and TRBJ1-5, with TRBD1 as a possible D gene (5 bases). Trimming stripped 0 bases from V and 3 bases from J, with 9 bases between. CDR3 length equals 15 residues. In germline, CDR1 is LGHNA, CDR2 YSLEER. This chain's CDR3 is CASSQEAGNNQPQHF. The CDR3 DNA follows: TGCGCCAGCAGCCAAGAGGCAGGGAACAATCAGCCCCAGCATTTT.

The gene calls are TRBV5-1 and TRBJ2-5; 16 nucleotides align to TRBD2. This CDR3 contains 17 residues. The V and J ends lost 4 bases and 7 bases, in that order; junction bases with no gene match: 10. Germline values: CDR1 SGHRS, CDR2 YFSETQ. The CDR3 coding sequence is TGCGCCAGCAGCCCGGGACTAGCGGGAGGGCCCGAGGGGACCCAGTACTTC. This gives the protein CASSPGLAGGPEGTQYF.

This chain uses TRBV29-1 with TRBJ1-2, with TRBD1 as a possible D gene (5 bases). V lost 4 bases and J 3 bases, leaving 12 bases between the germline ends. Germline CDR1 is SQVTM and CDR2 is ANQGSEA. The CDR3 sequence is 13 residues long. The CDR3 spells CSVAAGMDYGYTF. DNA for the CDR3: TGCAGCGTTGCGGCAGGGATGGACTATGGCTACACCTTC.

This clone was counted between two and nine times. The chain's CDR3 is CASSPTPAEKLFF. Written as DNA, the CDR3 is TGCGCCAGCTCCCCGACACCTGCCGAAAAACTGTTTTTT. The chain couples TRBV10-1 to TRBJ1-4, with D hard to call. Looked up from germline, CDR1 is WNHNN and CDR2 is SYGVQD (reference sequence). The CDR3 runs 13 residues. Trimming took 8 bases from V and 8 from J, leaving 15 bases between them.

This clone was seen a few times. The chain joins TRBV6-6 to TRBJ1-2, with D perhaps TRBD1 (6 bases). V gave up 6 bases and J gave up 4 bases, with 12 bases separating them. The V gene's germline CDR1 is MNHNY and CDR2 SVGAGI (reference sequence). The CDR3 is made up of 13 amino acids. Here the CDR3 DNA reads TGTGCCAGCAGGTCGGGGGCTGCCTATGGCTACACCTTC. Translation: CASRSGAAYGYTF.

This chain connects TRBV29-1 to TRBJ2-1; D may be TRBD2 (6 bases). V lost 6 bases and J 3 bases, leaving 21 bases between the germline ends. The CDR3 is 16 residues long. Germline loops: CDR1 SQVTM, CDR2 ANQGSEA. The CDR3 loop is CSVIPGLLRIYNEQFF. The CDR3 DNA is TGCAGCGTAATCCCGGGACTTCTGCGGATCTACAATGAGCAGTTCTTC.

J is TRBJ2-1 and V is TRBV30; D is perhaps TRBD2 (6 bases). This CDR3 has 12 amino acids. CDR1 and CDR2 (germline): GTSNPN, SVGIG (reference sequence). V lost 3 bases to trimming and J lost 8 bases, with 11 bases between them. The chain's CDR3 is CAWRGGFDEQFF. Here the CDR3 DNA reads TGTGCCTGGAGGGGGGGATTCGATGAGCAGTTCTTC.

The CDR3 protein is CASSSDVETQYF. CDR3 DNA sequence: TGTGCCAGCAGTAGCGACGTAGAGACCCAGTACTTC. The gene calls are TRBV27 and TRBJ2-5; no firm D call. Germline CDR1 reads MNHEY; CDR2 reads SMNVEV (reference sequence). Trimming pared 5 bases from V and 4 bases from J, leaving 8 bases between. The CDR3 totals 12 residues.

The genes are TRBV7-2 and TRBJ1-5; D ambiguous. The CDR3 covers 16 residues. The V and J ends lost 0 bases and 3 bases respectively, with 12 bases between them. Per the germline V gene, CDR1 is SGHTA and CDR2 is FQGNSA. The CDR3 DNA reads TGTGCCAGCAGCTTAGCGGCGACTTCCATCAATCAGCCCCAGCATTTT. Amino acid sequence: CASSLAATSINQPQHF.

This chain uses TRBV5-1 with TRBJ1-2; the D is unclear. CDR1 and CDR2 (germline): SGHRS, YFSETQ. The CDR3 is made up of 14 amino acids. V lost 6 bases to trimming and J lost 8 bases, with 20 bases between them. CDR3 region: CASTPREGAKGYTF. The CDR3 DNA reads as TGCGCCAGCACCCCCCGGGAGGGCGCGAAAGGCTACACCTTC.

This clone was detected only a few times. CDR3 nucleotide sequence: TGTGCCAGCAGCCTTGGACAGGGGAACACCGGGGAGCTGTTTTTT. The encoded protein is CASSLGQGNTGELFF. The chain has TRBV9 and TRBJ2-2, with 8 positions matching TRBD1. Germline CDR1 SGDLS, CDR2 YYNGEE. This CDR3 region has 15 residues. Germline trimming cut 4 bases from V and 1 base from J; bases unmatched to any gene: 3.

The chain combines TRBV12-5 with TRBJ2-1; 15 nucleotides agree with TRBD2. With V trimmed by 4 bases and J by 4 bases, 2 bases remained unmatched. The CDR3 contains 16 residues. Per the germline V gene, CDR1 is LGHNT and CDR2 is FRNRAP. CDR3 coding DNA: TGTGCTAGTGGTTGGGGACTAGCGGGAGGTTACAATGAGCAGTTCTTC. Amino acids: CASGWGLAGGYNEQFF.

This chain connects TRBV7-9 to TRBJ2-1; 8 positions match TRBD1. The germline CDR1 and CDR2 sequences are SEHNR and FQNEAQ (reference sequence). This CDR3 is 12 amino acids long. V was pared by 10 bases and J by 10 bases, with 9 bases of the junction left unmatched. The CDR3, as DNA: TGTGCCACCTTGGACAGGGTAAGCGAGCAGTTCTTC. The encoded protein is CATLDRVSEQFF.

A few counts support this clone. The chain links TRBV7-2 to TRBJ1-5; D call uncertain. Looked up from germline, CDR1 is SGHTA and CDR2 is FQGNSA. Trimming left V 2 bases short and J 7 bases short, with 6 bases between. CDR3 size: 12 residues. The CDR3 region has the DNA TGTGCCAGCAGCTTAATGGCACAGCCCCAGCATTTT. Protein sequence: CASSLMAQPQHF.

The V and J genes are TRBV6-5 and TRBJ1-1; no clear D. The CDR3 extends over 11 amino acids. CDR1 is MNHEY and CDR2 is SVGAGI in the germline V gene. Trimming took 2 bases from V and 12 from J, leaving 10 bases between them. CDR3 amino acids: CASSYSQRTFF. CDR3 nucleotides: TGTGCCAGCAGTTACAGTCAAAGAACTTTCTTT.

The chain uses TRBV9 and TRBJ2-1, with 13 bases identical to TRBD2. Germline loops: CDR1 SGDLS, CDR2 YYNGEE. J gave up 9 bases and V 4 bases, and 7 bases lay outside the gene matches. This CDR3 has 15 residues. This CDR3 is CASSIGLAGVPEQFF. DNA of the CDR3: TGTGCCAGCAGCATAGGACTAGCGGGAGTTCCTGAGCAGTTCTTC.

CDR3 sequence (DNA): TGTGCCAGCAGCCCAAAACAGTGGTCTCTCCACGAGCAGTACTTC. Translating it yields CASSPKQWSLHEQYF. V is TRBV14 and J is TRBJ2-7; unclear D gene. CDR3 size: 15 residues. Germline V gives CDR1 SGHDN, CDR2 FVKESK. V shed 4 bases and J shed 5 bases, with 18 bases lying between them.